This T cell receptor beta chain was recorded in a study of human T cells and chemical hapten exposure. Study as a whole: DPC at 0.01% went onto the upper back in patch tests, read at 6 days.

The CDR3 sequence is 16 residues long. V lost 1 base to trimming and J lost 0 bases, with 12 bases between them. Germline CDR1 is LGHDT and CDR2 is YNNKEL (reference sequence). Library preparation tagged each individual cDNA molecule with a unique molecular identifier. MiXCR, applied by TCRdb to the RACE reads, yields one record per CDR3 protein. Seen here are around 340,000 distinct CDR3 sequences, about 7% observed once, and the top ten hold 7% to 10%. This clonotype was picked up many times. As yet, its antigen is unknown. The time point: patch test 1, 2 weeks after DPC sensitization. The sample's treatment: therapeutic diphenylcyclopropenone sensitization with weekly scalp DPC. Patches went on only after blood had been drawn each time. Study findings and constraints: Sensitizing to DPC left TCRs with a frequency above 1 in 1000 unaltered.

This sequence joins TRBV3-1 and TRBJ1-1, with a possible D match to TRBD1 (6 bases). The sequencing here drew on whole blood, taken in connection with sensitization to the hapten diphenylcyclopropenone (DPC). This clonotype originated in a woman aged 18-30 years with alopecia areata. Some clones in this sample may be carry-over from other donors' samples. The CDR3 sequence is CASSQAQGPMNTEAFF. CDR3 nucleotides: TGTGCCAGCAGCCAAGCACAGGGCCCAATGAACACTGAAGCTTTCTTT.